This T cell receptor (beta chain) was profiled in a study of blood T cell repertoires in COVID-19. Turning to the study itself: T cells, B-cell-depleted T cells, or PBMCs supplied cDNA or gDNA.

Clones were read by immunoSEQ multiplex PCR, and TCRdb kept only the in-frame ones, dropping some. The sample lists about 80,000 clones; around 79% were seen once. Germline V gene lookup returns CDR1 SGHTA and CDR2 FQGTGA. Trimming removed 1 base from V and 2 bases from J, with 13 bases in between. This CDR3 region has 16 residues. The source material was peripheral blood. This TCR was sampled from a man aged 50-59 years with active or convalescent COVID-19. The V and J genes are TRBV7-3 and TRBJ2-3; TRBD2 is a possible D gene (7 bases). The CDR3 nucleotides are TGTGCCAGCAGCTTAATACAGGGAGGGAACACAGATACGCAGTATTTT. This codes for CASSLIQGGNTDTQYF.